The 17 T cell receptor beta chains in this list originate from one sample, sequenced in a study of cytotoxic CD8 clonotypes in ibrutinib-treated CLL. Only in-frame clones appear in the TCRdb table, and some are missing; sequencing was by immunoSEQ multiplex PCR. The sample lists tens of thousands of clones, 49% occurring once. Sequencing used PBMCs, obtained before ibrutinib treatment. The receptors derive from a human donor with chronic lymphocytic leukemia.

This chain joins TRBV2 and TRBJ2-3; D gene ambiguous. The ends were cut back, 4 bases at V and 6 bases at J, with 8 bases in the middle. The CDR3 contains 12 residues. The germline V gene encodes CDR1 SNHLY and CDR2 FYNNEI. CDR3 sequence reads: CASSVQRDTQYF. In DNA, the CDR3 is TGTGCCAGCAGTGTCCAGAGGGATACGCAGTATTTT. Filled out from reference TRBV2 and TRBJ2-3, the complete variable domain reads EPEVTQTPSHQVTQMGQEVILRCVPISNHLYFYWYRQILGQKVEFLVSFYNNEISEKSEIFDDQFSVERPDGSNFTLKIRSTKLEDSAMYFCASSVQRDTQYFGPGTRLTVL.

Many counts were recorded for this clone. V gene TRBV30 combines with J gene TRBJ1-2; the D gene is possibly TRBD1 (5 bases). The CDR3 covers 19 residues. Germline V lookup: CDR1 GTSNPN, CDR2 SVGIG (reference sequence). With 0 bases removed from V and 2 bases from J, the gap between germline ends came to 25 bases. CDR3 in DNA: TGTGCCTGGAGTGTAATTTGGTGGCCGCAGGGAACTTCCAACTATGGCTACACCTTC. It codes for CAWSVIWWPQGTSNYGYTF.

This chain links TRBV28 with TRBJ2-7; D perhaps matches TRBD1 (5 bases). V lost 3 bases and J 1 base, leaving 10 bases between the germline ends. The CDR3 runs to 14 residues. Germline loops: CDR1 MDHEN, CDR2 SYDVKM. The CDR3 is CASSFRVRSYEQYF. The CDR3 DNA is TGTGCCAGCAGTTTCAGGGTCAGGTCCTACGAGCAGTACTTC.

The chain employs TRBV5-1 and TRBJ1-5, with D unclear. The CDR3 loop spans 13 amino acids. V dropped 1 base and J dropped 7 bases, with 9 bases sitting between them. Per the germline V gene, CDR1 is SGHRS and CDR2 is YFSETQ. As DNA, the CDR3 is TGCGCCAGCAGCTTGCGCGTCGGCCAGCCCCAGCATTTT. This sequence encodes CASSLRVGQPQHF.

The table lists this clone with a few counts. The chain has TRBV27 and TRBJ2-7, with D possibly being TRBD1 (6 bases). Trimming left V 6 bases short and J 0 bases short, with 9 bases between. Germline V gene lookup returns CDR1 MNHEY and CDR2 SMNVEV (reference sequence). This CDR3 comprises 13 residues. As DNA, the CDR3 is TGTGCCAGCAGGCAGGACAGCTCCTACGAGCAGTACTTC. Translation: CASRQDSSYEQYF.

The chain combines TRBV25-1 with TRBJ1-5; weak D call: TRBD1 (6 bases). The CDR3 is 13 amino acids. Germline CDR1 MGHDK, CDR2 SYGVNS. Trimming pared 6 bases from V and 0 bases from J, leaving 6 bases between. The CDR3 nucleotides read TGTGCCAGCAGACAGGGTAGCAATCAGCCCCAGCATTTT. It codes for CASRQGSNQPQHF.

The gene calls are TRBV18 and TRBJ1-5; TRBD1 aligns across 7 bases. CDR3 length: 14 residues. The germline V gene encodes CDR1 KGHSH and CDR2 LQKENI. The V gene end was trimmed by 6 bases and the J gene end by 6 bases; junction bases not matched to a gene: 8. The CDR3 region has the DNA TGTGCCAGCTCCCCAGACAGGGACGGTCAGCCCCAGCATTTT. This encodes CASSPDRDGQPQHF.

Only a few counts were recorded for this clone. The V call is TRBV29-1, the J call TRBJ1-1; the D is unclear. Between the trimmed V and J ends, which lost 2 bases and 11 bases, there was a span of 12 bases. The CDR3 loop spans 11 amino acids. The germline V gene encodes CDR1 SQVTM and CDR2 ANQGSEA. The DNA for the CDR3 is TGCAGCGTTGAATCCGGTGGTAGTGCTTTCTTT. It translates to CSVESGGSAFF. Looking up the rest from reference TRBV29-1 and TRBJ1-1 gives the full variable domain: SAVISQKPSRDICQRGTSLTIQCQVDSQVTMMFWYRQQPGQSLTLIATANQGSEATYESGFVIDKFPISRPNLTFSTLTVSNMSPEDSSIYLCSVESGGSAFFGQGTRLTVV.

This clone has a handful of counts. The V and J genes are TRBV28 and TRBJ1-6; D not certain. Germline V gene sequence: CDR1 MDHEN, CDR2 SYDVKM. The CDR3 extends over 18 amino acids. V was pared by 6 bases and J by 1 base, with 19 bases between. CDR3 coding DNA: TGTGCCAGCAGACCGACCCCGGGGTCCGTATCCTATAATTCACCCCTCCACTTT. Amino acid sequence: CASRPTPGSVSYNSPLHF.

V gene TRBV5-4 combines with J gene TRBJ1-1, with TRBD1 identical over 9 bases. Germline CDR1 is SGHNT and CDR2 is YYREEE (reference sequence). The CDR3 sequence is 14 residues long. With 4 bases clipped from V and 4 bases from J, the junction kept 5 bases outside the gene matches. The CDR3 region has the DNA TGTGCCAGCAGCGAGAGGACAGGGGCCACTGAAGCTTTCTTT. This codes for CASSERTGATEAFF.

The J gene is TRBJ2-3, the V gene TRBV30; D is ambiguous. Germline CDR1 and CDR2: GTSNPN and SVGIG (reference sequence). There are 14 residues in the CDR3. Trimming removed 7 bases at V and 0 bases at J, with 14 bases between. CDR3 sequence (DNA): TGTGCCTCTCGGACCGATTCTAGCACAGATACGCAGTATTTT. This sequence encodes CASRTDSSTDTQYF.

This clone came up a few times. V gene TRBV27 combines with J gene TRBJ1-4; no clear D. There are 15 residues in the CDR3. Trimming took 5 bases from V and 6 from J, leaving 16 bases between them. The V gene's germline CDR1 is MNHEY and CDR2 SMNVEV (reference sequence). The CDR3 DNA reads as TGTGCCAGCAGTCGGCCTTCGGGTGGGGATGAAAAACTGTTTTTT. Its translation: CASSRPSGGDEKLFF.

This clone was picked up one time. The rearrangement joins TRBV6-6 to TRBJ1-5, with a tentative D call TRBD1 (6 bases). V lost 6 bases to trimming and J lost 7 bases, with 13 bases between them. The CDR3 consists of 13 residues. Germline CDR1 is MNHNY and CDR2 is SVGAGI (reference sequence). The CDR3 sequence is CASSSQGKQPQHF. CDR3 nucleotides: TGTGCCAGCAGCTCACAGGGTAAACAGCCCCAGCATTTT.

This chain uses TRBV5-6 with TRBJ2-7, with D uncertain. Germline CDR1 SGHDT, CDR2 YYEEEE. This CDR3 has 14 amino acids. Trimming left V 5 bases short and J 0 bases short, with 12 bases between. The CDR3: CASRGPRSSYEQYF. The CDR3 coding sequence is TGTGCCAGCAGAGGACCGAGGAGCTCCTACGAGCAGTACTTC.

CDR3: CASRAGALGHTQYF. In DNA form, the CDR3 reads TGTGCCAGCCGTGCGGGCGCCCTTGGACATACGCAGTATTTT. The V and J genes are TRBV6-5 and TRBJ2-3, with D tentatively TRBD2 (5 bases). The CDR3 contains 14 residues. Germline values: CDR1 MNHEY, CDR2 SVGAGI. The V and J ends lost 8 bases and 7 bases respectively, with 19 bases between them.

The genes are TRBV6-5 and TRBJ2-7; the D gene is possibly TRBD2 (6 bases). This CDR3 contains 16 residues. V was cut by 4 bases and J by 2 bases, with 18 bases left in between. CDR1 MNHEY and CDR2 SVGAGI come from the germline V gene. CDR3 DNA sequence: TGTGCCAGCAGTTCCCACAGTGGAGGGGTAACCTACGAGCAGTACTTC. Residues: CASSSHSGGVTYEQYF.

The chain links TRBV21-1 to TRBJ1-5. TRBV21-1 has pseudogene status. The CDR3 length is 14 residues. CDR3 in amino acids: CASSKVGGNQPQHF. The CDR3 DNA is TGTGCCAGCAGCAAAGTCGGAGGAAATCAGCCCCAGCATTTT.